Listed below are T cell receptor beta chains from one sample, sequenced in a study of shared clonotypes between healthy human individuals. Here immunoSEQ multiplex PCR was the method, and the copy in TCRdb shows in-frame clones only, minus some. The sample lists millions of clones; about 95% were seen once. Sequenced material: naive CD8+ T cells sorted from blood. The receptors here all came from a man aged 18 to 29 in good health. The CDR3 runs from the conserved cysteine through the conserved F or W. A D gene is named only where the DNA matches it firmly.

CDR3	DNA	V	J	D
CASIWGYEQYF	TGTGCCAGCATATGGGGGTACGAGCAGTACTTC	TRBV6-5	TRBJ2-7	.
CASRVGPNTGELFF	TGTGCCAGCAGAGTTGGCCCGAACACCGGGGAGCTGTTTTTT	TRBV7-6	TRBJ2-2	.
CASTLAGGPYNEQFF	TGTGCCAGCACCCTAGCGGGGGGGCCTTACAATGAGCAGTTCTTC	TRBV7-9	TRBJ2-1	TRBD2
CASSLVVGEQYF	TGTGCCAGCAGCTTAGTCGTAGGCGAGCAGTACTTC	TRBV7-9	TRBJ2-7	.
CAISEFGYNYGYTF	TGTGCCATCAGTGAATTCGGCTATAACTATGGCTACACCTTC	TRBV10-3	TRBJ1-2	.
CASSYSMPTNYGYTF	TGTGCCAGCAGTTACTCGATGCCAACTAACTATGGCTACACCTTC	TRBV6-5	TRBJ1-2	.
CASSRPTGEGYYEQYF	TGTGCCAGCAGTCGCCCGACCGGGGAAGGATACTACGAGCAGTACTTC	TRBV5-4	TRBJ2-7	.
CASSIDLRTGASYEQYF	TGTGCCAGTAGTATAGATCTTAGGACAGGCGCCTCCTACGAGCAGTACTTC	TRBV19	TRBJ2-7	TRBD1
CASSPDGTQYF	TGTGCCAGCAGCCCCGACGGTACGCAGTATTTT	TRBV7-2	TRBJ2-3	.
CASSHRVNSYNEQFF	TGTGCCAGCAGTCATAGGGTAAACTCCTACAATGAGCAGTTCTTC	TRBV2	TRBJ2-1	.